Each of the 17 T cell receptor beta chains below was sequenced from the same sample in a study of vaccination effects on CD4 cells after COVID-19. Sequenced by immunoSEQ multiplex PCR; TCRdb stores in-frame clones only, minus some. In the table there are some 68,000 clones, 70% to 90% of which are singletons. Before sequencing, viral peptide pools were used by the ViraFEST assay to expand antigen-specific CD4+ T cells. Scientists isolated CD4+ T cells after a roughly ten-day culture period ended. Participants got two doses of BNT162b2 or mRNA-1273 vaccine. No antigen has been assigned to these receptors. The sequences come from CD4+ T cells from PBMCs cultured with HCoV-229E spike peptides, collected after COVID-19 vaccination. All receptors come from a human donor who received a COVID-19 vaccine.

The chain couples TRBV6-5 to TRBJ1-2; D gene unclear. The CDR3 loop spans 15 amino acids. Trimming removed 7 bases from V and 0 bases from J, with 15 bases in between. Germline CDR1 MNHEY, CDR2 SVGAGI. The CDR3 is CASTSGRRANYGYTF. The CDR3, as DNA: TGTGCCAGCACCTCAGGACGAAGGGCTAACTATGGCTACACCTTC.

The chain combines TRBV11-2 with TRBJ2-7; tentatively, D is TRBD1 (6 bases). Trimming removed 7 bases at V and 5 bases at J, with 18 bases between. This CDR3 has 14 amino acids. CDR1 is SGHAT, CDR2 FQNNGV, per germline. The CDR3 is CASTDAPNRDEQYV. In nucleotides, the CDR3 is TGTGCCAGCACCGACGCCCCTAACAGGGACGAGCAGTACGTC.

The V gene is TRBV6-5, the J gene TRBJ1-1; D uncertain. The CDR3 has 12 amino acids. The ends were cut back, 5 bases at V and 10 bases at J, with 14 bases in the middle. Germline lookup yields CDR1 MNHEY and CDR2 SVGAGI. The CDR3, as DNA: TGTGCCAGCAGTCCACTGAGGATAGTAGCTTTCTTT. This sequence encodes CASSPLRIVAFF.

The chain couples TRBV6-5 to TRBJ2-7; 11 bases match TRBD2. Germline V gene data show CDR1 as MNHEY and CDR2 as SVGAGI. The ends lost 6 bases at V and 3 bases at J; junction bases unmatched: 7. The CDR3 consists of 15 residues. The CDR3 bases are TGTGCCAGCAGCCTAGCGGGGGGTCCCAACTACGAGCAGTACGTC. Translated: CASSLAGGPNYEQYV.

The gene calls are TRBV30 and TRBJ1-2; D ambiguous. The CDR3 extends over 12 amino acids. Germline V CDR1 and CDR2: GTSNPN, SVGIG (reference sequence). V gave up 3 bases and J gave up 2 bases, with 7 bases separating them. The CDR3 sequence is CAWRQGNYGYTF. The DNA for the CDR3 is TGTGCCTGGAGACAAGGGAACTATGGCTACACCTTC.

V gene TRBV6-5 combines with J gene TRBJ1-1; D is perhaps TRBD1 (5 bases). Trimming took 4 bases from V and 4 from J, leaving 7 bases between them. Germline CDR1 is MNHEY and CDR2 is SVGAGI. This CDR3 contains 12 residues. The DNA of the CDR3 is TGTGCCAGCAGTTTCGGGGGCACTGAAGCTTTCTTT. Its protein is CASSFGGTEAFF.

The chain combines TRBV21-1 with TRBJ1-1. TRBV21-1 is deemed a pseudogene. The CDR3 consists of 14 residues. As DNA, the CDR3 is TGTGCCAGCAGCAAGGGGACGGGGGACACTGAAGCTTTCTTT. It is translated as CASSKGTGDTEAFF.

In this sample, this clone turned up a few times. The CDR3 nucleotides read TGTGCCTTACCTGGAGACGGAGTACCAGCCATGGCCTACGAGCAGTACGTC. Translating gives CALPGDGVPAMAYEQYV. The chain is built from TRBV30 and TRBJ2-7, with D uncertain. CDR3 length: 17 amino acids. Trimming took 7 bases from V and 2 from J, leaving 27 bases between them. Germline lookup yields CDR1 GTSNPN and CDR2 SVGIG (reference sequence).

This clone was observed once. This rearrangement joins TRBV7-2 to TRBJ2-1; D gene ambiguous. The CDR3 has 14 amino acids. The V gene's germline CDR1 is SGHTA and CDR2 FQGNSA. V gave up 2 bases and J gave up 4 bases, with 9 bases separating them. The CDR3 loop reads CASSLTRSYNEQFF. CDR3 nucleotides: TGTGCCAGCAGCTTAACTCGCAGTTACAATGAGCAGTTCTTC.

For this clone: Other DNA sequences of this sample code for an identical CDR3. This chain uses TRBV28 with TRBJ2-5, with 12 bases that match TRBD2. J gave up 2 bases and V 2 bases, and 0 bases lay outside the gene matches. CDR3 size: 15 residues. Germline values: CDR1 MDHEN, CDR2 SYDVKM. In DNA form, the CDR3 reads TGTGCCAGCAGTTTAACTAGCGGGGGGCAAGAGACCCAGTACTTC. It specifies CASSLTSGGQETQYF.

The V and J genes are TRBV18 and TRBJ1-2; a weak D match, TRBD1 (5 bases). This CDR3 has 13 residues. V lost 4 bases to trimming and J lost 4 bases, with 10 bases between them. Germline lookup yields CDR1 KGHSH and CDR2 LQKENI. CDR3 amino acids: CASSRGDLYGYTF. The CDR3 nucleotides read TGTGCCAGCTCACGGGGCGACCTCTATGGCTACACCTTC. Supplemented by reference TRBV18 and TRBJ1-2, the full variable domain reads NAGVMQNPRHLVRRRGQEARLRCSPMKGHSHVYWYRQLPEEGLKFMVYLQKENIIDESGMPKERFSAEFPKEGPSILRIQQVVRGDSAAYFCASSRGDLYGYTFGSGTRLTVV.

J is TRBJ2-2 and V is TRBV4-3; 8 nucleotides line up with TRBD1. Germline V gene sequence: CDR1 LGHNA, CDR2 YSLEER. Trimming took 0 bases from V and 6 from J; bases not matched to a gene: 9. The CDR3 sequence is 17 residues long. CDR3 in amino acids: CASSQDPETGESGELFF. The CDR3 DNA is TGCGCCAGCAGCCAAGACCCTGAGACAGGGGAATCCGGGGAGCTGTTTTTT.

The chain uses TRBV6-6 and TRBJ2-1; 7 bases match TRBD1. CDR1 is MNHNY, CDR2 SVGAGI, per germline (reference sequence). After removal of 8 bases from V and 3 bases from J, the junction contained 7 bases not matched to a gene. The CDR3 has 14 amino acids. This chain's CDR3 is CASATGSFYNEQFF. The DNA for the CDR3 is TGTGCCAGCGCGACAGGGTCTTTCTACAATGAGCAGTTCTTC.

This clone has a handful of counts. The chain couples TRBV10-3 to TRBJ2-7; 8 positions match TRBD1. V was pared by 4 bases and J by 0 bases, with 2 bases of the junction left unmatched. This CDR3 contains 14 residues. Germline V gene lookup returns CDR1 ENHRY and CDR2 SYGVKD. The CDR3 is CAISAGGRSYEQYV. The CDR3 DNA follows: TGTGCCATCAGTGCAGGGGGCCGCTCCTACGAGCAGTACGTC.

The J gene is TRBJ1-6, the V gene TRBV5-1; unclear D gene. The CDR3 contains 15 residues. V shed 0 bases and J shed 4 bases, with 8 bases lying between them. The germline CDR1 and CDR2 sequences are SGHRS and YFSETQ. CDR3 coding DNA: TGCGCCAGCAGCTTGGCTCCGGATTATAATTCACCCCTCCACTTT. It yields the protein CASSLAPDYNSPLHF.

This clone was seen a handful of times. The chain joins TRBV5-4 to TRBJ2-2; the D is unclear. Germline CDR1 SGHNT, CDR2 YYREEE (reference sequence). With 0 bases removed from V and 5 bases from J, the gap between germline ends came to 8 bases. This CDR3 spans 14 amino acids. The CDR3 sequence is CASSLVGRTGELFF. CDR3 nucleotides: TGTGCCAGCAGCTTGGTGGGCAGAACCGGGGAGCTGTTTTTT.

The chain uses TRBV6-5 and TRBJ1-2; 7 positions agree with TRBD1. This CDR3 has 15 residues. Trimming took 6 bases from V and 4 from J; bases not matched to a gene: 11. Looked up from germline, CDR1 is MNHEY and CDR2 is SVGAGI. The CDR3 DNA reads TGTGCCAGCAGGCCCCACGGGACAGAGGGCTATGGCTACACCTTC. Protein: CASRPHGTEGYGYTF.